The 13 T cell receptor beta chains below were found in one sample sequenced in a study of T cell responses to AZD1222 COVID-19 vaccine. Profiled with immunoSEQ multiplex PCR; TCRdb holds only in-frame clones, not every one. Of 120,000 to 150,000 clones detected, under 95% appear once; the ten largest clones hold about 7.5%. Sequenced here: peripheral blood, sampled 28 days after the second dose of the MenACWY control vaccine. These receptors all stem from an adult who received the MenACWY meningococcal vaccine as a control.

V is TRBV10-3 and J is TRBJ1-2, with 7 bases lining up with TRBD1. With V trimmed by 2 bases and J by 6 bases, 3 bases remained unmatched. The CDR3 loop spans 13 amino acids. Germline V gene sequence: CDR1 ENHRY, CDR2 SYGVKD. In DNA, the CDR3 is TGTGCCATCAGTGAGATAGACAGGGATGGCTACACCTTC. Amino acid sequence: CAISEIDRDGYTF.

V and J are TRBV15 and TRBJ2-3, with 8 bases aligning to TRBD1. V shed 1 base and J 6 bases; nucleotides not matched to a gene: 0. This CDR3 is built from 13 residues. The germline gives CDR1 LNHNV, CDR2 YYDKDF (reference sequence). The CDR3 spells CATSRGQGDTQYF. CDR3 bases: TGTGCCACCAGCAGAGGACAGGGGGATACGCAGTATTTT.

This rearrangement joins TRBV9 to TRBJ1-5; 7 bases line up with TRBD1. V dropped 4 bases and J dropped 7; count of bases not matched to a gene: 8. The CDR3 is 14 amino acids. The germline CDR1 and CDR2 sequences are SGDLS and YYNGEE. In DNA form, the CDR3 reads TGTGCCAGCAGCCCCACAGGGGCAAGGCAGCCCCAGCATTTT. This translates into CASSPTGARQPQHF.

V gene TRBV6-2 or TRBV6-3 combines with J gene TRBJ1-1; TRBD1 matches at 7 bases. V dropped 6 bases and J dropped 1; count of bases not matched to a gene: 5. CDR1 and CDR2 from the germline V gene are MNHEY and SVGEGT. The CDR3 length is 14 residues. This chain's CDR3 is CASSYTGANTEAFF. DNA for the CDR3: TGTGCCAGCAGCTATACAGGGGCGAACACTGAAGCTTTCTTT.

The rearrangement joins TRBV27 to TRBJ1-4, with 9 positions matching TRBD1. This CDR3 is 14 amino acids long. J lost 9 bases, V lost 8 bases, and 10 bases had no gene match. CDR1 is MNHEY, CDR2 SMNVEV, per germline (reference sequence). The CDR3 reads CASGGGQGLQKLFF. The CDR3, as DNA: TGTGCCAGCGGAGGTGGACAGGGGTTGCAAAAACTGTTTTTT.

This chain joins TRBV3-1 (or the pseudogene TRBV3-2) and TRBJ1-1; no firm D call. Germline V gene data show CDR1 as LGHDT and CDR2 as YNNKEL (reference sequence). V gave up 4 bases and J gave up 0 bases, with 6 bases separating them. This CDR3 region has 13 residues. The CDR3: CASSLEMNTEAFF. CDR3 nucleotide sequence: TGTGCCAGCAGCCTTGAAATGAACACTGAAGCTTTCTTT.

CDR3 sequence (DNA): TGTGCCAGCAGCTTAGACCAGAACACTGAAGCTTTCTTT. This codes for CASSLDQNTEAFF. This sequence joins TRBV11-3 and TRBJ1-1; D remains unclear. The germline V gene encodes CDR1 SGHNT and CDR2 YENEEA. V lost 0 bases, J lost 1 base, and 3 bases lay in between. The CDR3 totals 13 residues.

V and J are TRBV10-3 and TRBJ2-7, with 12 bases that match TRBD1. Germline V gives CDR1 ENHRY, CDR2 SYGVKD. CDR3 length equals 15 residues. With V trimmed by 3 bases and J by 7 bases, 7 bases remained unmatched. The CDR3 protein is CAISESGTGGGEQYF. The DNA for the CDR3 is TGTGCCATCAGTGAAAGCGGGACAGGGGGCGGGGAGCAGTACTTC.

The chain employs TRBV28 and TRBJ2-5; D is perhaps TRBD1 or TRBD2 (6 bases each). Germline-derived CDR1 and CDR2 are MDHEN and SYDVKM. There are 13 residues in the CDR3. Trimming shortened V by 9 bases and J by 5 bases, and 16 bases separated the two germline ends. The DNA for the CDR3 is TGTGCCAGTCAGTGGGGGGCTGGTGAGACCCAGTACTTC. Protein: CASQWGAGETQYF.

The chain couples TRBV14 to TRBJ2-3; weak D call: TRBD1 (5 bases). V lost 4 bases, J lost 2 bases, and 22 bases lay in between. This CDR3 has 18 residues. In germline, CDR1 is SGHDN, CDR2 FVKESK. CDR3 sequence (DNA): TGTGCCAGCAGCCGCAGGGTTATCAGGGCCGAGATCACAGATACGCAGTATTTT. Amino acid sequence: CASSRRVIRAEITDTQYF.

This chain joins TRBV5-5 and TRBJ2-2; D is uncertain. Trimming removed 5 bases at V and 4 bases at J, with 12 bases between. This CDR3 has 14 residues. Germline V gives CDR1 SGHKS, CDR2 YYEKEE (reference sequence). The CDR3 region has the DNA TGTGCCAGCAGACCAATACTTCCCACCGGGGAGCTGTTTTTT. This gives the protein CASRPILPTGELFF.

V gene TRBV7-9 combines with J gene TRBJ1-1; D remains unclear. The CDR3 sequence is 17 residues long. With 5 bases removed from V and 1 base from J, the gap between germline ends came to 20 bases. The germline V gene has CDR1 SEHNR and CDR2 FQNEAQ (reference sequence). Here the CDR3 reads CASSPGTTPRPNTEAFF. CDR3 sequence (DNA): TGTGCCAGCAGCCCCGGAACCACCCCGAGGCCGAACACTGAAGCTTTCTTT.

About this clone itself: Other DNA sequences within the sample encode an identical CDR3. For the CDR3, the DNA is TGTGCCAGCCGACTAGCGGGGAGCACAGATACGCAGTATTTT. Its protein product is CASRLAGSTDTQYF. V gene TRBV7-2 combines with J gene TRBJ2-3; 11 nucleotides match TRBD2. J lost 0 bases, V lost 8 bases, and 1 base had no gene match. This CDR3 spans 14 amino acids. Looked up from germline, CDR1 is SGHTA and CDR2 is FQGNSA.